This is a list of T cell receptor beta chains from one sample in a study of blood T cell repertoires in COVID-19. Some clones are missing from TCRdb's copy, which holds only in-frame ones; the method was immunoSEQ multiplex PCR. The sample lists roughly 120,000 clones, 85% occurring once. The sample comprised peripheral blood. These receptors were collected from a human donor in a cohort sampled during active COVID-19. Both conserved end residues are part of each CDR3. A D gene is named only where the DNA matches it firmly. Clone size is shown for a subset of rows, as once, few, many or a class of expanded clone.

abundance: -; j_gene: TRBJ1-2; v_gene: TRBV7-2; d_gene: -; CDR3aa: CASSLAGAGDYGYTF; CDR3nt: TGTGCCAGCAGCTTAGCAGGAGCAGGGGACTATGGCTACACCTTC
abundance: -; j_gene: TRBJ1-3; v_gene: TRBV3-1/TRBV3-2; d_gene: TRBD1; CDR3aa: CASSHHSTGGPGNTIYF; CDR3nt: TGTGCCAGCAGCCATCACTCCACAGGGGGTCCTGGAAACACCATATATTTT
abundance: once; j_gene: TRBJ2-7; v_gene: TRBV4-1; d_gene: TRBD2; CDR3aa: CASSRIAGAAGYEQYF; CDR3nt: TGCGCCAGCAGCCGCATAGCGGGGGCCGCAGGATACGAGCAGTACTTC
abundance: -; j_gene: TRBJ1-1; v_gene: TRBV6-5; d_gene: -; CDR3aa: CASSFRGNTEAFF; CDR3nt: TGTGCCAGCAGTTTCAGGGGAAACACTGAAGCTTTCTTT
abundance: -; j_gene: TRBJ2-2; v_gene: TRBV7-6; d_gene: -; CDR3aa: CASSLVVAMNTGELFF; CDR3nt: TGTGCCAGCAGCTTAGTAGTAGCGATGAACACCGGGGAGCTGTTTTTT
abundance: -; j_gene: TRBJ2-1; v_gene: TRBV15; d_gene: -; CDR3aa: CATSRDRGGANEQFF; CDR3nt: TGTGCCACCAGCAGAGACCGAGGGGGGGCCAATGAGCAGTTCTTC
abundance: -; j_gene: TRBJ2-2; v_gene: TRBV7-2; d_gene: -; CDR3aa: CASSLEPRTGELFF; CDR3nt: TGTGCCAGCAGCTTAGAGCCCCGCACCGGGGAGCTGTTTTTT
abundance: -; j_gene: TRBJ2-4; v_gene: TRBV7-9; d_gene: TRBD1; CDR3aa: CASSFPGQLNIQYF; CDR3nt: TGTGCCAGCAGCTTCCCGGGACAGTTAAACATTCAGTACTTC
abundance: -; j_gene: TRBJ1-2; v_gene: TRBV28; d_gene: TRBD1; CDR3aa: CASSPGQEIYGYTF; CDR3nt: TGTGCCAGCAGCCCCGGACAGGAGATCTATGGCTACACCTTC
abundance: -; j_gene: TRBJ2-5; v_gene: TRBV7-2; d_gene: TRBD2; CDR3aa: CASSLGSSGGGETQYF; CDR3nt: TGTGCCAGCAGCTTAGGGTCTAGCGGGGGGGGTGAGACCCAGTACTTC
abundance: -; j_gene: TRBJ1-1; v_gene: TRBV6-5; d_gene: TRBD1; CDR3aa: CASSTWTGFEAFF; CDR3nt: TGTGCCAGCAGTACATGGACAGGGTTTGAAGCTTTCTTT
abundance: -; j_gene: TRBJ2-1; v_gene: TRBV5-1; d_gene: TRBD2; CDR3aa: CASSSRTSGGAEQFF; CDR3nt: TGCGCCAGCAGCTCAAGGACTAGCGGGGGGGCCGAGCAGTTCTTC
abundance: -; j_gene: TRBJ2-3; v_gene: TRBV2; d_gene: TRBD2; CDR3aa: CASSRGTSGGDTQYF; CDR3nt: TGTGCCAGCAGTCGAGGGACTAGCGGGGGAGATACGCAGTATTTT
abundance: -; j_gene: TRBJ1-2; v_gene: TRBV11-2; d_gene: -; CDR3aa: CASSSGVYGYTF; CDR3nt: TGTGCCAGCAGCTCGGGGGTCTATGGCTACACCTTC
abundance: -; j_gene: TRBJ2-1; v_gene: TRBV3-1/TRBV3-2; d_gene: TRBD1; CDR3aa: CASSQLDRVYNNEQFF; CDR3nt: TGTGCCAGCAGCCAGCTCGACAGGGTTTATAACAATGAGCAGTTCTTC
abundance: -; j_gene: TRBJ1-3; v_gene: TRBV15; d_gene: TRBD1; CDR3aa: CATSRGGWDSGNTIYF; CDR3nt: TGTGCCACCAGCAGAGGTGGGTGGGACAGTGGAAACACCATATATTTT
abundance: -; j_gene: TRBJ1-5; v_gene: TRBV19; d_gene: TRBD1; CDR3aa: CASSTLGQGGPSNQPQHF; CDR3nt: TGTGCCAGTAGTACTCTCGGACAGGGGGGTCCTAGCAATCAGCCCCAGCATTTT
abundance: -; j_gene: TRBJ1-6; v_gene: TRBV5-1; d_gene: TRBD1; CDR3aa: CASSLYGDSINNSPLHF; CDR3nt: TGCGCCAGCAGCCTGTACGGGGACAGCATTAATAATTCACCCCTCCACTTT
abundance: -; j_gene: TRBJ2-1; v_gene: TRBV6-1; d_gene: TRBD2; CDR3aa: CASSVHGTRAYNEQFF; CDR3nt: TGTGCCAGCAGTGTACACGGGACTAGAGCCTACAATGAGCAGTTCTTC
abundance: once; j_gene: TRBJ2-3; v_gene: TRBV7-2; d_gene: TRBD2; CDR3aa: CASSSRLAGYTDTQYF; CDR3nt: TGTGCCAGCAGCTCCCGACTAGCGGGGTACACAGATACGCAGTATTTT
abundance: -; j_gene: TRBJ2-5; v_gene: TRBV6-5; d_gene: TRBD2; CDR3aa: CASTRGTSGGETQYF; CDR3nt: TGTGCCAGCACCCGAGGGACTAGCGGGGGAGAGACCCAGTACTTC
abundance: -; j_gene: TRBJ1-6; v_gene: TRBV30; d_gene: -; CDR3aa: CAWRGQSPSSPLHF; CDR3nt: TGTGCCTGGAGGGGACAAAGCCCAAGTTCACCCCTCCACTTT
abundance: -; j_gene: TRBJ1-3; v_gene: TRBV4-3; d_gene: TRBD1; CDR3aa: CASSQDSGGAGNTIYF; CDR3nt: TGCGCCAGCAGCCAAGATTCAGGGGGCGCTGGAAACACCATATATTTT
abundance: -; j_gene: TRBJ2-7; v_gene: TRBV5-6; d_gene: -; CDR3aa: CASSFRGASYEQYF; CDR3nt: TGTGCCAGCAGCTTTAGGGGCGCGTCCTACGAGCAGTACTTC
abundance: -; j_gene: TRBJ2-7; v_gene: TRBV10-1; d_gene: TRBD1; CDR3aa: CASSPNRGEQYF; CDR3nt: TGCGCCAGCAGTCCAAACAGGGGCGAGCAGTACTTC
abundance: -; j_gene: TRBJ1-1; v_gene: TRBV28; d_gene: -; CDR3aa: CASSTTGMGTEAFF; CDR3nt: TGTGCCAGCAGTACAACAGGGATGGGCACTGAAGCTTTCTTT
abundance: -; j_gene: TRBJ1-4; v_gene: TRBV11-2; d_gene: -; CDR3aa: CASSLSREGEKLFF; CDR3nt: TGTGCCAGCAGCTTATCCAGGGAGGGTGAAAAACTGTTTTTT
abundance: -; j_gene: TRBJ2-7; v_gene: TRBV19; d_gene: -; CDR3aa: CASSIRFGGDSGNYEQYF; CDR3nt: TGTGCCAGTAGTATTAGGTTCGGGGGAGATAGTGGGAACTACGAGCAGTACTTC
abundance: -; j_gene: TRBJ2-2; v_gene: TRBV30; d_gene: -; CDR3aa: CAWGRQTGGELFF; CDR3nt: TGTGCCTGGGGGAGGCAGACGGGCGGGGAGCTGTTTTTT
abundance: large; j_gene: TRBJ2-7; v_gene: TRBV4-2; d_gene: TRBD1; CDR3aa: CASSQYGQGLDNYEQYF; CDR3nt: TGTGCCAGCAGCCAATACGGACAGGGGCTGGATAACTACGAGCAGTACTTC
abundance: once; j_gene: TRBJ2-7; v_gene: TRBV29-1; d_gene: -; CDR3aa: CSVERDLSNEQYF; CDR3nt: TGCAGCGTTGAAAGGGACTTATCGAACGAGCAGTACTTC
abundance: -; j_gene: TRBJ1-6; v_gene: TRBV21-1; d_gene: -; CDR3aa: CASSKGQGSSYNSPLHF; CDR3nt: TGTGCCAGCAGCAAAGGACAGGGGAGCTCCTATAATTCACCCCTCCACTTT
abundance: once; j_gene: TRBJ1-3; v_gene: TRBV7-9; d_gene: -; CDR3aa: CASSLVEGVVSGNTIYF; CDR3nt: TGTGCCAGCAGCTTAGTAGAGGGGGTCGTCTCTGGAAACACCATATATTTT
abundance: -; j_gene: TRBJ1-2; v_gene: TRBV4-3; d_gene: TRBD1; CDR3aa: CASSQDWGQGVDGVGGYTF; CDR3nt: TGCGCCAGCAGCCAAGATTGGGGACAGGGGGTCGATGGAGTAGGTGGCTACACCTTC
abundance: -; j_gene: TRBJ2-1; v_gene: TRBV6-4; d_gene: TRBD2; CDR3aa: CASSVAGDVYNEQFF; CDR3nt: TGTGCCAGCAGTGTAGCGGGGGACGTATATAATGAGCAGTTCTTC
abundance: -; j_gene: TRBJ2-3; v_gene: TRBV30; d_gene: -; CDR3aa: CAWSGQNTQYF; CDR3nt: TGTGCCTGGAGTGGACAGAATACGCAGTATTTT
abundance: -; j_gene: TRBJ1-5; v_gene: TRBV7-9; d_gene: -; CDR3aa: CASSRGGGAPYSNQPQHF; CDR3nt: TGTGCCAGCAGCAGAGGCGGGGGGGCCCCCTATAGCAATCAGCCCCAGCATTTT
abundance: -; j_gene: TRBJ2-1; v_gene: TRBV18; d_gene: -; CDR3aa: CASSRTVSSYNEQFF; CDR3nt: TGTGCCAGCTCACGTACAGTGAGCTCCTACAATGAGCAGTTCTTC
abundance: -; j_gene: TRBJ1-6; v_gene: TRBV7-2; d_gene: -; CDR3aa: CASSFGSSYNSPLHF; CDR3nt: TGTGCCAGCAGCTTCGGGAGCTCCTATAATTCACCCCTCCACTTT
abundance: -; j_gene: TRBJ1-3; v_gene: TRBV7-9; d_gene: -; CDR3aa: CASSLRTDTIYF; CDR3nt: TGTGCCAGCAGCCTACGCACGGACACCATATATTTT
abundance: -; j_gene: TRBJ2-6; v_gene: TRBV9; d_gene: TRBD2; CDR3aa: CASSATSGTSGANVLTF; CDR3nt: TGTGCCAGCAGCGCGACTAGCGGGACTTCTGGGGCCAACGTCCTGACTTTC
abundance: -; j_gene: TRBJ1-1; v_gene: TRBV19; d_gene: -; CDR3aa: CASSTVHSTEAFF; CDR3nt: TGTGCCAGTAGTACGGTCCATAGCACTGAAGCTTTCTTT
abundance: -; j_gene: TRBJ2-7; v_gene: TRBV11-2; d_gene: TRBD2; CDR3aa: CASSLLAGDSYEQYF; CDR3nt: TGTGCCAGCAGCCTATTAGCGGGGGACTCCTACGAGCAGTACTTC
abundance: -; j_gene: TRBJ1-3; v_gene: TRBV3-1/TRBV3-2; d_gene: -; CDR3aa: CASSQGHRNTIYF; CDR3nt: TGTGCCAGCAGCCAAGGCCACAGAAACACCATATATTTT
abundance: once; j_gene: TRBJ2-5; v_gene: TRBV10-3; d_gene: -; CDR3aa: CAISEPQETQYF; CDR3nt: TGTGCCATCAGCGAACCCCAGGAGACCCAGTACTTC
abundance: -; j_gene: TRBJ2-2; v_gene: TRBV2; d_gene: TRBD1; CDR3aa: CASSEGQGIGELFF; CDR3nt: TGTGCCAGCAGTGAGGGACAGGGGATCGGGGAGCTGTTTTTT
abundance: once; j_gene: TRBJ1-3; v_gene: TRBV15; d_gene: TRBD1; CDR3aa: CATSRGRGYGNTIYF; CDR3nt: TGTGCCACCAGCAGAGGCAGGGGGTACGGAAACACCATATATTTT